One sample yielded the 13 T cell receptor beta chains listed below, sequenced in a study of blood T cells in healthy people across ages. A sample-barcoded 5' primer and a J-beta primer mix were used in a second PCR of roughly 7 to 11 cycles. TCRdb re-analysed the 5' RACE reads in MiXCR, keeping a single row per CDR3 protein. This repertoire shows 600,000 or so distinct CDR3 sequences, about 45% found once; its top ten account for roughly 25%. The source material was blood. The origin of the receptors is an elderly man in good health.

The V call is TRBV6-2 or TRBV6-3, the J call TRBJ2-1; D is possibly TRBD2 (6 bases). The J call may be in error: the DNA end matches TRBJ2-7 better. CDR3 length: 15 amino acids. The V gene's germline CDR1 is MNHEY and CDR2 SVGEGT. CDR3 in amino acids: CASSQRAGPYNEQYF. The DNA for the CDR3 is TGTGCCAGCAGCCAACGGGCGGGACCCTACAATGAGCAGTACTTC.

This clonotype has only a few counts. The rearrangement uses TRBV29-1 and TRBJ2-5; 9 bases map to TRBD1. Germline CDR1 is SQVTM and CDR2 is ANQGSEA. The CDR3 is 12 residues long. Trimming removed 7 bases from V and 4 bases from J; junction bases left unmatched: 4. CDR3 amino acids: CSGLTGGETQYF. DNA of the CDR3: TGCAGCGGTCTGACAGGGGGAGAGACCCAGTACTTC.

The chain employs TRBV20-1 and TRBJ2-3; unclear D gene. Germline V gene data show CDR1 as DFQATT and CDR2 as SNEGSKA (reference sequence). Trimming stripped 3 bases from V and 7 bases from J, with 14 bases between. The CDR3 covers 13 residues. The CDR3 loop reads CSARAPRANTQYF. The CDR3 DNA is TGCAGTGCTAGGGCGCCAAGAGCTAATACGCAGTATTTT.

V is TRBV28 and J is TRBJ2-7; D might be TRBD1 (6 bases). V was cut by 5 bases and J by 0 bases, with 11 bases left in between. Germline V gene lookup returns CDR1 MDHEN and CDR2 SYDVKM. There are 14 residues in the CDR3. The CDR3 is CASSTRGLSYEQYF. Here the CDR3 DNA reads TGTGCCAGCAGTACCAGGGGCCTCTCCTACGAGCAGTACTTC. Drawing the rest from reference TRBV28 and TRBJ2-7, the complete variable domain is DVKVTQSSRYLVKRTGEKVFLECVQDMDHENMFWYRQDPGLGLRLIYFSYDVKMKEKGDIPEGYSVSREKKERFSLILESASTNQTSMYLCASSTRGLSYEQYFGPGTRLTVT.

The chain recombines TRBV20-1 with TRBJ1-2; 7 nucleotides match TRBD1. Germline CDR1 and CDR2: DFQATT and SNEGSKA (reference sequence). The CDR3 totals 18 residues. The V gene end was trimmed by 3 bases and the J gene end by 1 base; junction bases not matched to a gene: 17. This chain's CDR3 is CSARRGTAQQGLNYGYTF. CDR3 DNA: TGCAGTGCTAGGAGGGGTACAGCCCAACAGGGGCTTAACTATGGCTACACCTTC.

The rearrangement links TRBV7-2 to TRBJ2-5, with 10 bases that match TRBD1. Germline V lookup: CDR1 SGHTA, CDR2 FQGNSA. This CDR3 spans 15 amino acids. The ends lost 5 bases at V and 4 bases at J; junction bases unmatched: 7. The CDR3 DNA reads as TGTGCCAGCAGCCCCGGGACAGGGGTTTTAGAGACCCAGTACTTC. Amino acid sequence: CASSPGTGVLETQYF.

There are a few counts of this clonotype. This sequence joins TRBV10-1 and TRBJ2-1, with 14 nucleotides matching TRBD2. The germline gives CDR1 WNHNN, CDR2 SYGVQD (reference sequence). This CDR3 is built from 16 residues. Trimming at V came to 5 bases and at J to 7 bases, leaving 7 bases not matched to a gene. CDR3: CASSSGTSGGRNEQFF. CDR3 bases: TGCGCCAGCAGTTCCGGGACTAGCGGGGGTCGAAATGAGCAGTTCTTC.

The table lists this clonotype with a few counts. The chain carries TRBV12-3 or TRBV12-4 and TRBJ2-1; 12 bases are shared with TRBD2. The length of the CDR3 is 14 residues. The junction had 11 bases not matched to a gene; V was cut back by 8 bases and J by 12 bases. The chain's CDR3 is CASGRTSGVNVQFF. The CDR3 nucleotides read TGTGCCAGCGGAAGGACTAGCGGGGTGAACGTGCAGTTCTTC.

This chain links TRBV6-5 with TRBJ1-6; no clear D gene. V was trimmed by 2 bases and J by 7 bases, leaving 15 bases between them. In germline, CDR1 is MNHEY, CDR2 SVGAGI. The CDR3 length is 16 residues. CDR3 in amino acids: CASSYGMEFGNSPLHF. The CDR3 DNA follows: TGTGCCAGCAGTTACGGTATGGAGTTCGGGAATTCACCCCTCCACTTT.

The chain couples TRBV20-1 to TRBJ2-6, with 7 bases matching TRBD1. Germline CDR1 and CDR2: DFQATT and SNEGSKA (reference sequence). This CDR3 region has 15 residues. J was trimmed by 1 base and V by 2 bases; bases with no gene match: 2. CDR3 residues: CSARLQGSGANVLTF. The CDR3 coding sequence is TGCAGTGCTAGACTACAGGGGTCTGGGGCCAACGTCCTGACTTTC.

This clonotype turned up a few times. This sequence joins TRBV29-1 and TRBJ2-4; possible D gene TRBD2, 6 bases. With the DNA end fitting TRBJ2-7 better, the J assignment may be wrong. The CDR3 covers 15 residues. Looked up from germline, CDR1 is SQVTM and CDR2 is ANQGSEA. As DNA, the CDR3 is TGCAGCGTTGTGAAGTCGCTAGCGAAAACCTACGAGCAGTACTTC. This gives the protein CSVVKSLAKTYEQYF.

The V and J genes are TRBV20-1 and TRBJ1-1; D is uncertain. CDR1 and CDR2 from the germline V gene are DFQATT and SNEGSKA (reference sequence). V lost 2 bases, J lost 1 base, and 14 bases lay in between. This CDR3 has 15 amino acids. CDR3 residues: CSARPSGRTNTEAFF. Written as DNA, the CDR3 is TGCAGTGCTAGACCTTCGGGGAGGACGAACACTGAAGCTTTCTTT.

The chain links TRBV4-3 to TRBJ2-7; D possibly uses TRBD1 or TRBD2 (5 bases each). The V end was cut by 8 bases, the J end by 0 bases, with 20 bases between. CDR3 size: 16 residues. Germline CDR1 is LGHNA and CDR2 is YSLEER. CDR3 amino acids: CASQEVHGTSSYEQYF. The DNA of the CDR3 is TGCGCCAGCCAAGAGGTCCATGGGACCAGCTCCTACGAGCAGTACTTC.